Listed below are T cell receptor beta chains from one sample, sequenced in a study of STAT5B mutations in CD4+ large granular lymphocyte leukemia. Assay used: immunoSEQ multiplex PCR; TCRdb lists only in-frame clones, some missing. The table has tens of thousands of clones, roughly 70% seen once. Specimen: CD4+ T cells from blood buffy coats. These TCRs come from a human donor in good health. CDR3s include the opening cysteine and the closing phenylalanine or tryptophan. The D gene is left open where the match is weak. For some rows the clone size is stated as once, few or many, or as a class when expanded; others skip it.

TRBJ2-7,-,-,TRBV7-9,CASSRWDRLADEQYF,TGTGCCAGCAGCCGCTGGGACAGACTAGCAGACGAGCAGTACTTC
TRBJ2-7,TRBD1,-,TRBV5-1,CASSPGDRGSYEQYF,TGCGCCAGCAGCCCAGGGGACAGGGGGTCCTACGAGCAGTACTTC
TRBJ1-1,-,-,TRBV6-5,CASSYEGVGDTEAFF,TGTGCCAGCAGTTACGAGGGGGTGGGGGACACTGAAGCTTTCTTT
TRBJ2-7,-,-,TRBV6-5,CASSYKGYEQYF,TGTGCCAGCAGTTATAAGGGATACGAGCAGTACTTC
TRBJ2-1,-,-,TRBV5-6,CASSQDILNEQFF,TGTGCCAGCAGCCAGGACATTCTCAATGAGCAGTTCTTC
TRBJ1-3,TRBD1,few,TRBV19,CASNNFGTDGNTIYF,TGTGCCAGTAACAATTTCGGGACAGACGGAAACACCATATATTTT
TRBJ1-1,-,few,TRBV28,CASSPGLDTSRAFF,TGTGCCAGCAGTCCCGGCCTGGACACCTCGAGAGCTTTCTTT
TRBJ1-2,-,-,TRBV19,CASSRGNYGYTF,TGTGCCAGTAGTAGGGGGAACTATGGCTACACCTTC
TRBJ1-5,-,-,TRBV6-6,CASSPIQGNQPQHF,TGTGCCAGCAGTCCGATCCAGGGGAATCAGCCCCAGCATTTT
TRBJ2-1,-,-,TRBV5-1,CASSEQLGALYNEQFF,TGCGCCAGCAGCGAACAGCTTGGGGCTCTGTACAATGAGCAGTTCTTC
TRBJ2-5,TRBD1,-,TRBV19,CASSLDRGHQETQYF,TGTGCCAGTAGTCTTGACAGGGGGCACCAAGAGACCCAGTACTTC
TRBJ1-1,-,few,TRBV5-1,CASSLDSGTEAFF,TGCGCCAGCAGCTTGGATAGCGGCACTGAAGCTTTCTTT
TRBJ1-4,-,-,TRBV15,CATSREGALLPFEKLFF,TGTGCCACCAGCAGAGAGGGGGCTCTTCTTCCGTTTGAAAAACTGTTTTTT
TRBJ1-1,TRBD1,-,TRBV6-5,CASSWDSPRGAFF,TGTGCCAGCAGCTGGGACAGCCCCCGGGGGGCTTTCTTT
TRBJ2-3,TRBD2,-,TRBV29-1,CSVESSGYGTDTQYF,TGCAGCGTTGAGTCTAGCGGGTATGGCACAGATACGCAGTATTTT
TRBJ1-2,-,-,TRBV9,CASSPALEEQGGYTF,TGTGCCAGCAGCCCCGCGCTCGAGGAGCAGGGTGGCTACACCTTC
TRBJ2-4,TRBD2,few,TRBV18,CASSPRTRGFAKNIQYF,TGTGCCAGCTCACCAAGGACGCGGGGGTTTGCCAAAAACATTCAGTACTTC
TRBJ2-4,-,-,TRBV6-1,CASDSPPKNIQYF,TGTGCCTCGGACAGCCCCCCCAAAAACATTCAGTACTTC
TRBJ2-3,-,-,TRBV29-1,CSPQGLKTDTQYF,TGCAGCCCACAGGGTTTGAAAACAGATACGCAGTATTTT
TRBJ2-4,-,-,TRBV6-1,CASSEVWRDIQNIQYF,TGTGCCAGCAGTGAAGTTTGGCGAGATATCCAAAACATTCAGTACTTC
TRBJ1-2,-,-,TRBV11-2,CASSLEYGYTF,TGTGCCAGCAGCTTAGAGTATGGCTACACCTTC
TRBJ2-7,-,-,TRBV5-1,CASSTAGDNYEQYF,TGCGCCAGCTCCACCGCCGGGGACAACTACGAGCAGTACTTC
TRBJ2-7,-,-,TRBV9,CASSVGGLSSYEQYF,TGTGCCAGCAGCGTAGGTGGGCTAAGCTCCTACGAGCAGTACTTC
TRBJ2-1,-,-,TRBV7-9,CASSPAAYNEQFF,TGTGCCAGCAGCCCCGCCGCTTACAATGAGCAGTTCTTC
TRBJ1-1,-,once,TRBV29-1,CSVGNTEAFF,TGCAGCGTTGGGAACACTGAAGCTTTCTTT
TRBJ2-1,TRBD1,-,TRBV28,CASSFLGQDGSYNEQFF,TGTGCCAGCAGTTTCCTGGGACAGGATGGCTCCTACAATGAGCAGTTCTTC
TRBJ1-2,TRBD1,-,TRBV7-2,CASSPGTGFNYGYTF,TGTGCCAGCAGCCCCGGGACAGGATTTAACTATGGCTACACCTTC
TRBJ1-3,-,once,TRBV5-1,CASSLGQGISGNTIYF,TGCGCCAGCAGCTTGGGTCAGGGGATCTCTGGAAACACCATATATTTT
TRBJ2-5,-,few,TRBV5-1,CASSSQGQETQYF,TGCGCCAGCAGCTCACAGGGCCAAGAGACCCAGTACTTC
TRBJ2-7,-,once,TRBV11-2,CASSLERVTYEQYF,TGTGCCAGCAGCTTAGAACGGGTAACCTACGAGCAGTACTTC
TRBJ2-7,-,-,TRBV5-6,CASRHRSGYEQYF,TGTGCCAGCAGGCACCGGTCTGGGTACGAGCAGTACTTC
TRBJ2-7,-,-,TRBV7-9,CASSLGQGPSYEQYF,TGTGCCAGCAGCTTAGGGCAGGGGCCCTCCTACGAGCAGTACTTC
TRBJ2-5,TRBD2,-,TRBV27,CASSRGGPETQYF,TGTGCCAGCAGCCGGGGGGGGCCGGAGACCCAGTACTTC
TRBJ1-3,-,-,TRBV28,CASSTGHKGNTIYF,TGTGCCAGCAGCACGGGTCACAAGGGAAACACCATATATTTT
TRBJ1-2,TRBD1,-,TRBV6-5,CASRGQILYGYTF,TGTGCCAGCAGGGGACAGATACTCTATGGCTACACCTTC
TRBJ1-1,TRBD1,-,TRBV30,CAWRGQGFGEAFF,TGTGCCTGGAGGGGACAGGGCTTTGGTGAAGCTTTCTTT
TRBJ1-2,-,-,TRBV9,CASSAVKGGGYGYTF,TGTGCCAGCAGCGCGGTAAAAGGGGGGGGCTATGGCTACACCTTC
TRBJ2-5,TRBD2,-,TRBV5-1,CASSLGRGGQVYETQYF,TGCGCCAGCAGCTTGGGGCGGGGGGGCCAGGTTTACGAGACCCAGTACTTC
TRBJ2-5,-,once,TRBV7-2,CASSPRTVKETQYF,TGTGCCAGCAGCCCACGGACAGTAAAAGAGACCCAGTACTTC
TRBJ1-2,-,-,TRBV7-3,CASSYGSYGYTF,TGTGCCAGCAGCTACGGCAGCTATGGCTACACCTTC
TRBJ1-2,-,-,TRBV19,CASSISRENYGYTF,TGTGCCAGTAGTATAAGTCGGGAGAACTATGGCTACACCTTC
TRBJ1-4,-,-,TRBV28,CASSLQGNEKLFF,TGTGCCAGCAGTTTACAGGGTAATGAAAAACTGTTTTTT
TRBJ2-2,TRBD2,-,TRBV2,CASSEQRGNTGELFF,TGTGCCAGCAGTGAACAGCGGGGGAACACCGGGGAGCTGTTTTTT
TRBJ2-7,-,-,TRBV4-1,CASSQGLLEAEQYF,TGCGCCAGCAGCCAAGGTCTGTTGGAGGCCGAGCAGTACTTC
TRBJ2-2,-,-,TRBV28,CASSLGGRNTGELFF,TGTGCCAGCAGTTTAGGCGGCAGGAACACCGGGGAGCTGTTTTTT
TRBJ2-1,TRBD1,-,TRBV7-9,CASSPGTEKQFF,TGTGCCAGCAGCCCGGGGACAGAAAAGCAGTTCTTC
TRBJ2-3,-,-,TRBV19,CASSVGSTEPWYF,TGTGCCAGTAGTGTCGGGTCCACAGAACCGTGGTATTTT
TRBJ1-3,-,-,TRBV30,CAWSDGSSGNTIYF,TGTGCCTGGTCGGACGGAAGCTCTGGAAACACCATATATTTT
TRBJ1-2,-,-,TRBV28,CASSLIGPINYGYTF,TGTGCCAGCAGTTTAATCGGACCGATTAACTATGGCTACACCTTC
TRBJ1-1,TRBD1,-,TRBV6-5,CASRKGQGVRSEAFF,TGTGCCAGCAGAAAGGGACAGGGGGTAAGGTCTGAAGCTTTCTTT
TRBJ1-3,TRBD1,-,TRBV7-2,CASSVQGASGNTIYF,TGTGCCAGCAGTGTACAGGGGGCCTCTGGAAACACCATATATTTT
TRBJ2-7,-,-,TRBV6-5,CASRTTASSYEQYF,TGTGCCAGCAGGACGACAGCCAGCTCCTACGAGCAGTACTTC
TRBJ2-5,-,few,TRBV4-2,CASGSPRETQYF,TGTGCCAGTGGGAGCCCCCGAGAGACCCAGTACTTC
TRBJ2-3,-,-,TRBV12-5,CASGLVRVGQSTDTQYF,TGTGCTAGTGGTTTGGTACGCGTAGGACAGAGCACAGATACGCAGTATTTT